This T cell receptor (beta chain) emerged from a study of CD8 T cells in ankylosing spondylitis. This clonotype came up a few times. Its antigen remains unidentified. Study-wide results and limits: Certain motif variants had earlier appeared in reactive arthritis synovial fluid and blood. Ankylosing spondylitis blood appeared to be characterized by a TCR beta motif of several highly homologous variants.

CDR1 is SGHAT and CDR2 is FQNNGV in the germline V gene. This CDR3 is 14 amino acids long. V lost 5 bases and J lost 3, with 13 bases in between. One entry per CDR3 protein, called by TCRdb with MiXCR from the 5' RACE reads. The data show approximately 500,000 distinct CDR3 sequences, about 13% seen once. Sequencing was performed on blood, either unsorted or a sorted T cell fraction (not recorded which). V is TRBV11-2 and J is TRBJ1-2, with no clear D. The origin of this receptor is a male donor with ankylosing spondylitis. For the CDR3, the DNA is TGTGCCAGCAGCCCCCGGGCAGACTACTATGGCTACACCTTC. Translating it yields CASSPRADYYGYTF.